This TCR beta chain came from a study of control samples from healthy donors and cancer patients. CDR3 size: 14 residues. Trimming removed 3 bases from V and 4 bases from J, with 11 bases in between. Germline loops: CDR1 SEHNR, CDR2 FQNEAQ (reference sequence). The table came from immunoSEQ multiplex PCR; TCRdb's copy has only in-frame clones and leaves some out. The profile covers fewer than 200,000 clones, with 90% appearing a single time and roughly 1.5% taken by the ten largest. The source is a woman aged 45-65 years in good health. Sequencing input: blood. V is TRBV7-9 and J is TRBJ2-3; D is perhaps TRBD1 (6 bases). The DNA for the CDR3 is TGTGCCAGCAGCTTTTTCGGACAGCCAGATACGCAGTATTTT. Translating it yields CASSFFGQPDTQYF.